Sequencing of this T cell receptor (beta chain) was carried out in a study of blood T cell repertoires in COVID-19. V gave up 4 bases and J gave up 0 bases; unmatched junction bases: 2. The CDR3 has 14 residues. Germline assignment: CDR1 MNHEY and CDR2 SMNVEV (reference sequence). Profiling relied on immunoSEQ multiplex PCR, and the TCRdb table lists in-frame clones only, not all of them. Counted here are just over 300,000 clones, 65% to 90% occurring once; the ten biggest clones make up 4% to 5%. This chain uses TRBV27 with TRBJ1-1; 7 bases are a match to TRBD1. The specimen was PBMCs or T cells enriched from blood (not recorded which). This TCR came from a man aged 30 to 45 who had recovered from COVID-19. CDR3 loop: CASSWTGMNTEAFF. The CDR3 nucleotides are TGTGCCAGCAGTTGGACAGGCATGAACACTGAAGCTTTCTTT.